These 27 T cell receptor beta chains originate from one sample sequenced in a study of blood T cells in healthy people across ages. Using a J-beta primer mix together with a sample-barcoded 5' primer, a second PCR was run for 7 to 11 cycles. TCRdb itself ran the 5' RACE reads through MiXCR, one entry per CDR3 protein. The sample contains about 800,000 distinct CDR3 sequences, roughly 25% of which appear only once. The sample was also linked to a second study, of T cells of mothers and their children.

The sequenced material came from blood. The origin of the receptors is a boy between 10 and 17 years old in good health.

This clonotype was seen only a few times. The CDR3 sequence is CAISESGLGTGELFF. The CDR3, as DNA: TGTGCCATCAGTGAATCGGGTTTGGGAACCGGGGAGCTGTTTTTT. The chain employs TRBV10-3 and TRBJ2-2; D gene uncertain. This CDR3 has 15 residues. Trimming removed 3 bases from V and 5 bases from J, with 13 bases in between. Germline V lookup: CDR1 ENHRY, CDR2 SYGVKD.

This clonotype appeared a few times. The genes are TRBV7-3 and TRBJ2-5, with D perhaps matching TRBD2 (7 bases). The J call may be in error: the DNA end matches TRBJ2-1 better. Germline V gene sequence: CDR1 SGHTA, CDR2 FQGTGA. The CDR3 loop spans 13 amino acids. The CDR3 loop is CASSPRGGAEQFF. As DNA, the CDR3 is TGTGCCAGCAGCCCTCGAGGGGGGGCTGAGCAGTTCTTC.

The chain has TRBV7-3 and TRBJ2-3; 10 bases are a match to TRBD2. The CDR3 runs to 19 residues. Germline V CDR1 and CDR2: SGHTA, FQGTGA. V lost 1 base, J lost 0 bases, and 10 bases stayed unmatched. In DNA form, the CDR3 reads TGTGCCAGCAGCTTAATTGGGGCTAGCGGGGGAACTAGCACAGATACGCAGTATTTT. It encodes CASSLIGASGGTSTDTQYF.

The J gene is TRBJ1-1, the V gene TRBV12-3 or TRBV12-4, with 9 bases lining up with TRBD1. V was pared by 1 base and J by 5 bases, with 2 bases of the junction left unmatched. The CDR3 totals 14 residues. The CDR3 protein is CASSLGDRETEAFF. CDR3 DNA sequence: TGTGCCAGCAGTTTAGGGGACAGGGAGACTGAAGCTTTCTTT.

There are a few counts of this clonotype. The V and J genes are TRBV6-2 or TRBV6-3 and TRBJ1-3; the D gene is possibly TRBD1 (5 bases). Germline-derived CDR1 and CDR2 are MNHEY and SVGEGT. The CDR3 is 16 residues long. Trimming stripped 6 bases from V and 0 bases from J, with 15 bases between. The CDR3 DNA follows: TGTGCCAGCAGGCGTACAGGCGCGCACTCTGGAAACACCATATATTTT. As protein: CASRRTGAHSGNTIYF.

The CDR3 sequence is CSASQGAYEQYF. The CDR3 nucleotides are TGCAGTGCTAGCCAGGGGGCCTACGAGCAGTACTTC. This chain connects TRBV20-1 to TRBJ2-5; 7 nucleotides align to TRBD1. The J call may be wrong; the DNA end is better matched by TRBJ2-7. The length of the CDR3 is 12 residues. The germline V gene has CDR1 DFQATT and CDR2 SNEGSKA (reference sequence).

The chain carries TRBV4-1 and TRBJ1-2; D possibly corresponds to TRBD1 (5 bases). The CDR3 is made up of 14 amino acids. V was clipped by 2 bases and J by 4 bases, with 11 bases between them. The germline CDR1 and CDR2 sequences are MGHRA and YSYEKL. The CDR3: CASSQTGTVYGYTF. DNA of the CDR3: TGCGCCAGCAGCCAAACCGGGACCGTCTATGGCTACACCTTC.

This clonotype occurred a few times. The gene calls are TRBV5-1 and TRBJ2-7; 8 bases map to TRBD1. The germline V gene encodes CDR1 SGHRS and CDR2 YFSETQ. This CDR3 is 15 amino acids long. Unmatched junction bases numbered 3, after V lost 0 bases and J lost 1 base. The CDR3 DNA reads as TGCGCCAGCAGCTTGGAGGGACAGGTTTCCTACGAGCAGTACTTC. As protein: CASSLEGQVSYEQYF.

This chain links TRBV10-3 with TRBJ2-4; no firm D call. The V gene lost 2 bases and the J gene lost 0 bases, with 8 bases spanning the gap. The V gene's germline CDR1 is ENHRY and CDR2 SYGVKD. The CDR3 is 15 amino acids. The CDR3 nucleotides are TGTGCCATCAGTGAGGCGAGCCTAGCCAAAAACATTCAGTACTTC. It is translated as CAISEASLAKNIQYF.

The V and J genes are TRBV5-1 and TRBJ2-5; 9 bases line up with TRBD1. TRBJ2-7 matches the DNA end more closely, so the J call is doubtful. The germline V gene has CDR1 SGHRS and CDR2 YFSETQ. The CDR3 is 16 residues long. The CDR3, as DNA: TGCGCCAGCAGCCGCAACCGGGACAGGGCACTCAACGAGCAGTACTTC. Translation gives CASSRNRDRALNEQYF.

CDR3 region: CASSSGLAGAVLAKNIQYF. The CDR3 region has the DNA TGTGCCAGCAGCTCTGGACTAGCGGGGGCTGTACTAGCCAAAAACATTCAGTACTTC. The genes are TRBV5-6 and TRBJ2-4; TRBD2 agrees at 13 bases. Germline V gene lookup returns CDR1 SGHDT and CDR2 YYEEEE. This CDR3 has 19 amino acids. V shed 3 bases and J 0 bases; nucleotides not matched to a gene: 9.

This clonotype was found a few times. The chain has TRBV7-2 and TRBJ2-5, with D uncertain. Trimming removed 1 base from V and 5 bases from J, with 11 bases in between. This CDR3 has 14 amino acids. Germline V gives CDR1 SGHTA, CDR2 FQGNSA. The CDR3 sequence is CASSLGGKYETQYF. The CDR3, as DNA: TGTGCCAGCAGCTTAGGGGGTAAATACGAGACCCAGTACTTC.

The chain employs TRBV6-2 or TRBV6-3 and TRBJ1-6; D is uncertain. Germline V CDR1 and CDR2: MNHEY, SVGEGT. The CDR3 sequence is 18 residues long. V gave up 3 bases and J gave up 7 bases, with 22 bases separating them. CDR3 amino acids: CASSYSTGFVFSNSPLHF. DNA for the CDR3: TGTGCCAGCAGTTATTCCACGGGGTTCGTCTTCTCAAATTCACCCCTCCACTTT.

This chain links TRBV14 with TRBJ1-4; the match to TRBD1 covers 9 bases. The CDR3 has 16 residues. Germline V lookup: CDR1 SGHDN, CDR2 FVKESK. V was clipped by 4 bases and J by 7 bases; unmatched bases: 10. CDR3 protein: CASSRNTGGGGEKLFF. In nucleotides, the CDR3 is TGTGCCAGCAGCCGCAACACAGGGGGCGGTGGTGAAAAACTGTTTTTT.

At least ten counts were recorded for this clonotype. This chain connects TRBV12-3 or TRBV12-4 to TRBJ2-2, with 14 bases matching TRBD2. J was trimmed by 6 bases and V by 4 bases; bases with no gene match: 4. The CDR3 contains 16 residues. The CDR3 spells CASSSWTSGRPGELFF. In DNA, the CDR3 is TGTGCCAGCAGTTCGTGGACTAGCGGGAGGCCCGGGGAGCTGTTTTTT.

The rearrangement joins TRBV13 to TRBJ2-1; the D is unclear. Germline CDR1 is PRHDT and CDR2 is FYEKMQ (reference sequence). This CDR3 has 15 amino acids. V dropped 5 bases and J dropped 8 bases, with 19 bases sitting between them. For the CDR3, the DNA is TGTGCCAGCAGCCACAAGAGGCAGATCCTCGATGAGCAGTTCTTC. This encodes CASSHKRQILDEQFF.

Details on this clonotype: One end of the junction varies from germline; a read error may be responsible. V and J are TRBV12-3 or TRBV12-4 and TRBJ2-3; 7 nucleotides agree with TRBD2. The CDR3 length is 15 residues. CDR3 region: CASSRTRVSTDAQYF. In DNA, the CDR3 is TGTGCCAGCAGCAGGACTAGAGTGAGCACAGATGCGCAGTATTTT.

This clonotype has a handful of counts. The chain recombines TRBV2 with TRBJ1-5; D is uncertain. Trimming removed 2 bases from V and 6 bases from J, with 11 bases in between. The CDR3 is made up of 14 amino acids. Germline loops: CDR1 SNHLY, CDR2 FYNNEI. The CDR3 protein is CASSEPSGFQPQHF. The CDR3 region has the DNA TGTGCCAGCAGTGAACCCTCGGGATTTCAGCCCCAGCATTTT.

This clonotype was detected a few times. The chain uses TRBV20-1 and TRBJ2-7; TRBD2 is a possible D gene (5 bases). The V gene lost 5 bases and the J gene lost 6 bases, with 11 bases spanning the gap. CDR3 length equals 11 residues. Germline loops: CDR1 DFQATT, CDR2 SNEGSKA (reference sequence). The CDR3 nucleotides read TGCAGTGCTCCCCGGGGTTTCGAGCAGTACTTC. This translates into CSAPRGFEQYF.

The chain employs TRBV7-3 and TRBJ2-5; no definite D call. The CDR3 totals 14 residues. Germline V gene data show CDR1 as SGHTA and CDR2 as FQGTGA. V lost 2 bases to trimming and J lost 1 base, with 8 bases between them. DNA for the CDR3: TGTGCCAGCAGCTTATCCCAAACCCAAGAGACCCAGTACTTC. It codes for CASSLSQTQETQYF.

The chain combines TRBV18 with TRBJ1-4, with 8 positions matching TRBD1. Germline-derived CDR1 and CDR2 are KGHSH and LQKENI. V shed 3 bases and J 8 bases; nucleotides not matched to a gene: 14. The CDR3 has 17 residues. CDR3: CASSPPGQASSREKLFF. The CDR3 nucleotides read TGTGCCAGCTCACCGCCGGGACAGGCGTCTTCGAGGGAAAAACTGTTTTTT.

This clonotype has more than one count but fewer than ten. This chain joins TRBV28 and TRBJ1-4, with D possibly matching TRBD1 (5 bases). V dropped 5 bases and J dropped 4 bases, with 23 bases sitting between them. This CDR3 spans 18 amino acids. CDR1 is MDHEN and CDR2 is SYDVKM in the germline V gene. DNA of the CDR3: TGTGCCAGCAGTGGTGCGGACAAGAGGTCCCAAAATAATGAAAAACTGTTTTTT. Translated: CASSGADKRSQNNEKLFF.

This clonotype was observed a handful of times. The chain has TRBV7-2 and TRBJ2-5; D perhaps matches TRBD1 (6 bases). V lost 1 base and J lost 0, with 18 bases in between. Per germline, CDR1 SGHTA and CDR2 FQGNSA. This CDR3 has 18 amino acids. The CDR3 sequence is CASSLGSFRQGYQETQYF. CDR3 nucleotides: TGTGCCAGCAGCTTAGGCAGTTTCCGGCAGGGGTACCAAGAGACCCAGTACTTC.

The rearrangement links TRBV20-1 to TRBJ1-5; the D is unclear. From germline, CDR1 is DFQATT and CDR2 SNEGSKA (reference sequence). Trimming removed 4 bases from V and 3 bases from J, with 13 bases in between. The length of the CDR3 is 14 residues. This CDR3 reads CSAKADTNNQPQHF. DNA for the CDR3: TGCAGTGCTAAGGCTGACACCAACAATCAGCCCCAGCATTTT.

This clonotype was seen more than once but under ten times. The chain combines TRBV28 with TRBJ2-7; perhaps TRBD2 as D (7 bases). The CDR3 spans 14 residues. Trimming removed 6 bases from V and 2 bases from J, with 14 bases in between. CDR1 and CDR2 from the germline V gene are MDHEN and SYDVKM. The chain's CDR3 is CASSLEGGAYEQYF. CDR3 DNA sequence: TGTGCCAGCAGCCTGGAGGGGGGGGCCTACGAGCAGTACTTC.

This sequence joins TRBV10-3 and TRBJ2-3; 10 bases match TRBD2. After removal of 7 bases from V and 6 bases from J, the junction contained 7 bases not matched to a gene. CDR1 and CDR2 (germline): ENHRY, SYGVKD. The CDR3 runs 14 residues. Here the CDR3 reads CAITPSGGWDTQYF. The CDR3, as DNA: TGTGCCATCACTCCTAGCGGGGGATGGGATACGCAGTATTTT.

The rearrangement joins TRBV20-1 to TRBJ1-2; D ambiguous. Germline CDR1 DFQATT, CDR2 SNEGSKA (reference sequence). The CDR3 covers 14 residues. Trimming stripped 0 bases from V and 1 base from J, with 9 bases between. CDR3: CSARDRTVNYGYTF. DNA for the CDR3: TGCAGTGCTAGAGATCGGACCGTTAACTATGGCTACACCTTC.